The source of this TCR beta chain is a study of regulatory T cells in long-lasting Graves disease. Notes on this clonotype: Its specificity is unknown.

Time point meaning: persistent/refractory GD, antithyroid drugs over 5 years with positive TRAb. The authors made the TCR library using RNA they extracted from PBMCs. HTBI primers from iRepertoire and Arm-PCR of CDR3 regions yielded the TCR beta libraries. In the authors' methods: Sequenced samples collectively carried some 60 TRBV and 14 to 15 TRBJ segments. MiXCR, run by TCRdb on the multiplex PCR reads, gives a single entry per CDR3 protein. These V and J calls derive from TCRdb rather than the authors' analysis. This repertoire shows a few hundred thousand distinct CDR3 sequences, 20% to 25% found once; its top ten account for roughly 28%. The germline gives CDR1 DFQATT, CDR2 SNEGSKA (reference sequence). CDR3 length: 16 residues. V lost 0 bases, J lost 0 bases, and 12 bases lay in between. General study findings and limits: The researchers studied only peripheral blood, not thyroid tissue. Accuracy may have suffered from the small sample size.

This sequence was found in a female donor with Graves disease. Sequencing used peripheral blood mononuclear cells (PBMCs), obtained when the disease was refractory, from a patient treated with antithyroid drugs. The rearrangement uses TRBV20-1 and TRBJ2-1, with D possibly TRBD2 on 5 matching bases. CDR3 sequence (DNA): TGCAGTGCTAGAGACCCAAGCCGGGACTCCTACAATGAGCAGTTCTTC. Translating gives CSARDPSRDSYNEQFF.